Given below is one T cell receptor beta chain in context. Preparation of the TCRbeta library used unique molecular identifiers. From the PCR reads, TCRdb called clonotypes with MiXCR, one entry per CDR3 protein. This table has more than 200,000 distinct CDR3 sequences, about 24% appearing once. This record comes from a study of T-cell reconstitution after alpha-beta-depleted transplantation in children. The sequence was obtained from a female patient under 10 years old who had a stem cell transplant for congenital amegakaryocytic thrombocytopenia, so the T cells may come from the graft donor. The material sequenced was PBMCs, mostly from graft donor cells, taken 360 days after TCRalphabeta/CD19-depleted stem cell transplant.

The CDR3: CASSSYYSREQYF. The CDR3 DNA is TGTGCCAGCAGCTCTTACTATTCGAGGGAGCAGTACTTC. This chain joins TRBV7-2 and TRBJ2-7; no clear D gene. This CDR3 is 13 amino acids long. The germline V gene has CDR1 SGHTA and CDR2 FQGNSA. The germline V and J ends were trimmed by 4 bases and 7 bases, with 14 bases remaining between them. Combining the CDR3 with reference TRBV7-2 and TRBJ2-7 gives the whole variable domain GAGVSQSPSNKVTEKGKDVELRCDPISGHTALYWYRQSLGQGLEFLIYFQGNSAPDKSGLPSDRFSAERTGGSVSTLTIQRTQQEDSAVYLCASSSYYSREQYFGPGTRLTVT.